The text below deals with one TCR beta chain. The antigen remains unidentified. Deep was the level at which the assay was run. Here immunoSEQ multiplex PCR was the method, and the copy in TCRdb shows in-frame clones only, minus some. Among approximately 110,000 clones, just over 65% were seen once, and the ten largest hold around 26%. These data originate in a study of shared clonotypes between healthy human individuals. Study outcomes and limitations: Clonotype sharing among the donors was expected to vary with sequencing depth.

Germline CDR1 is MNHNS and CDR2 is SASEGT. Deletions cut 6 bases from V and 3 bases from J, with 15 bases between. This CDR3 has 14 amino acids. Specimen: memory CD8+ T cells sorted from blood. Subset indicated: CD45RO+ cells pooled with CCR7-negative TemRA cells. The chain carries TRBV6-1 and TRBJ2-7, with D perhaps TRBD1 or TRBD2 (5 bases each). The TCR was taken from a woman aged 25 to 39 in good health. The CDR3 DNA reads as TGTGCCAGCAGGAACCGGGACGGAGGCTACGAGCAGTACTTC. Translated, it gives CASRNRDGGYEQYF.